Shown below are 23 T cell receptor beta chains from a single sample sequenced in a study of cytomegalovirus exposure and HLA in healthy donors. Both 60 Vbeta primers and 13 Jbeta primers went into the PCR. TCRdb keeps only in-frame clones here, not all; method: immunoSEQ multiplex PCR. The sample shows tens of thousands of clones, less than 75% of them seen only once. Sequenced sample: PBMCs. The receptors were sampled from a man over 45 in good health and CMV-seropositive.

By frequency in the sample, this clone is medium-sized (0.01 to 0.1%). The chain couples TRBV2 to TRBJ1-2; D gene unclear. The V and J ends lost 1 base and 0 bases respectively, with 9 bases between them. The CDR3 length is 15 residues. Germline CDR1 SNHLY, CDR2 FYNNEI. In DNA, the CDR3 is TGTGCCAGCAGTGAAGTTGGCCGGGCTAACTATGGCTACACCTTC. This codes for CASSEVGRANYGYTF.

CDR3 sequence: CASSVASVSYEQYF. The CDR3 DNA sequence: TGTGCCAGCAGCGTAGCTAGCGTCTCCTACGAGCAGTACTTC. The rearrangement uses TRBV9 and TRBJ2-7; possibly TRBD2 for D (6 bases). The CDR3 contains 14 residues. The ends were cut back, 0 bases at V and 0 bases at J, with 7 bases in the middle. Germline V gene lookup returns CDR1 SGDLS and CDR2 YYNGEE.

V gene TRBV7-3 combines with J gene TRBJ2-3; 12 bases are shared with TRBD2. V gave up 5 bases and J gave up 4 bases; unmatched junction bases: 4. Germline V gives CDR1 SGHTA, CDR2 FQGTGA. There are 15 residues in the CDR3. DNA for the CDR3: TGTGCCAGCAGCGGACTAGCGGGAAGCCCAGATACGCAGTATTTT. It specifies CASSGLAGSPDTQYF. The full variable domain, in which reference TRBV7-3 and TRBJ2-3 provide the parts outside the CDR3, is GAGVSQTPSNKVTEKGKYVELRCDPISGHTALYWYRQSLGQGPEFLIYFQGTGAADDSGLPNDRFFAVRPEGSVSTLKIQRTERGDSAVYLCASSGLAGSPDTQYFGPGTRLTVL.

The chain uses TRBV10-2 and TRBJ2-1; 9 positions agree with TRBD2. V shed 6 bases and J 5 bases; nucleotides not matched to a gene: 11. Germline-derived CDR1 and CDR2 are WSHSY and SAAADI. This CDR3 contains 16 residues. The CDR3 here is CASSSVAGGPNNEQFF. CDR3 bases: TGCGCCAGCAGCTCGGTGGCGGGGGGGCCTAACAATGAGCAGTTCTTC.

The J gene is TRBJ2-2, the V gene TRBV29-1; perhaps TRBD1 as D (6 bases). CDR1 and CDR2 (germline): SQVTM, ANQGSEA. Trimming shortened V by 6 bases and J by 4 bases, and 15 bases separated the two germline ends. The CDR3 consists of 14 residues. CDR3 in DNA: TGCAGCGTGGGTTGGACAGCTTCCACCGGGGAGCTGTTTTTT. As protein: CSVGWTASTGELFF.

This clone was picked up one time. The J gene is TRBJ2-5, the V gene TRBV29-1; D remains unclear. Trimming cost V 4 bases and J 1 base, with 10 bases left between them. Germline V CDR1 and CDR2: SQVTM, ANQGSEA. The CDR3 is 13 residues long. CDR3 sequence reads: CSVAAGTQETQYF. The CDR3 region has the DNA TGCAGCGTTGCTGCCGGTACCCAAGAGACCCAGTACTTC.

V is TRBV29-1 and J is TRBJ2-2; D might be TRBD1 (5 bases). The V gene's germline CDR1 is SQVTM and CDR2 ANQGSEA. V was pared by 4 bases and J by 1 base, with 7 bases between. The CDR3 extends over 13 amino acids. The CDR3 DNA is TGCAGCGTTGCTACAGGGAACACCGGGGAGCTGTTTTTT. Translated: CSVATGNTGELFF.

In this sample, this clone turned up once. V and J are TRBV29-1 and TRBJ2-5, with D perhaps matching TRBD2 (7 bases). CDR3 size: 12 residues. V gave up 8 bases and J gave up 5 bases, with 15 bases separating them. Germline lookup yields CDR1 SQVTM and CDR2 ANQGSEA. The CDR3 DNA reads as TGCAGCCTGGGAAGGGGGGGGGAGACCCAGTACTTC. This codes for CSLGRGGETQYF. Using reference TRBV29-1 and TRBJ2-5 for the parts outside the CDR3, the full variable domain is SAVISQKPSRDICQRGTSLTIQCQVDSQVTMMFWYRQQPGQSLTLIATANQGSEATYESGFVIDKFPISRPNLTFSTLTVSNMSPEDSSIYLCSLGRGGETQYFGPGTRLLVL.

The chain recombines TRBV11-2 with TRBJ2-1; TRBD2 aligns across 7 bases. This CDR3 has 15 residues. CDR1 is SGHAT, CDR2 FQNNGV, per germline. J was trimmed by 4 bases and V by 1 base; bases with no gene match: 4. The CDR3, as DNA: TGTGCCAGCAGCTTAGCTAGCGGATTTTACAATGAGCAGTTCTTC. This codes for CASSLASGFYNEQFF.

The chain uses TRBV6-5 and TRBJ1-4, with unresolved D. V dropped 4 bases and J dropped 9 bases, with 15 bases sitting between them. Looked up from germline, CDR1 is MNHEY and CDR2 is SVGAGI. This CDR3 is built from 14 residues. Written as DNA, the CDR3 is TGTGCCAGCAGTTTAAGTTGGGAGGTAAAAAAACTGTTTTTT. Translated: CASSLSWEVKKLFF.

The rearrangement joins TRBV5-6 to TRBJ1-5, with D unresolved. Trimming removed 0 bases at V and 4 bases at J, with 8 bases between. The CDR3 runs 14 residues. Germline CDR1 reads SGHDT; CDR2 reads YYEEEE. The CDR3 sequence: CASSLAAVNQPQHF. The CDR3 bases are TGTGCCAGCAGCTTGGCGGCGGTGAATCAGCCCCAGCATTTT.

The chain has TRBV7-9 and TRBJ2-1; 12 bases line up with TRBD2. Per the germline V gene, CDR1 is SEHNR and CDR2 is FQNEAQ (reference sequence). The CDR3 runs to 18 residues. V lost 5 bases to trimming and J lost 9 bases; unmatched junction nucleotides: 17. CDR3 residues: CASSVEWARLAGVVEQFF. The CDR3 DNA sequence: TGTGCCAGCAGCGTAGAGTGGGCCAGACTAGCGGGGGTTGTTGAGCAGTTCTTC.

The rearrangement uses TRBV5-6 and TRBJ1-2; D may be TRBD1 (6 bases). The CDR3 length is 15 residues. V was clipped by 3 bases and J by 3 bases, with 15 bases between them. Germline V CDR1 and CDR2: SGHDT, YYEEEE. The CDR3 DNA reads as TGTGCCAGCAGCTATCTACAGGGAGAAGACTATGGCTACACCTTC. It specifies CASSYLQGEDYGYTF.

V and J are TRBV2 and TRBJ1-1; 8 nucleotides align to TRBD1. From germline, CDR1 is SNHLY and CDR2 FYNNEI. This CDR3 region has 13 residues. The trim removed 7 bases at V and 1 base at J, leaving 2 bases unmatched. CDR3 nucleotide sequence: TGTGCCAGCACCGGGACAGGGAACACTGAAGCTTTCTTT. It yields the protein CASTGTGNTEAFF.

V gene TRBV19 combines with J gene TRBJ1-5; D is ambiguous. The germline CDR1 and CDR2 sequences are LNHDA and SQIVND (reference sequence). V lost 3 bases and J 11 bases, leaving 8 bases between the germline ends. The CDR3 has 11 amino acids. The CDR3 DNA follows: TGTGCCAGTAGTATGGAGGCCGCCCAGCATTTT. Encoded protein: CASSMEAAQHF.

This clone was found a few times. The chain carries TRBV2 and TRBJ2-7, with D unclear. Per the germline V gene, CDR1 is SNHLY and CDR2 is FYNNEI. V shed 6 bases and J shed 7 bases, with 10 bases lying between them. The CDR3 length is 11 residues. CDR3 sequence (DNA): TGTGCCAGCAGCCCCCAGTGGGAGCAGTACTTC. This encodes CASSPQWEQYF.

The chain couples TRBV6-1 to TRBJ2-3; 8 nucleotides align to TRBD2. The CDR3 is 14 amino acids. Germline V gene lookup returns CDR1 MNHNS and CDR2 SASEGT. V trimming: 6 bases; J trimming: 4 bases; junction bases outside the gene matches: 6. For the CDR3, the DNA is TGTGCCAGCAGGAAAGCGGGAGCTGCAGATACGCAGTATTTT. Amino acids: CASRKAGAADTQYF.

This clone was seen a handful of times. The V call is TRBV7-2, the J call TRBJ1-1; D possibly corresponds to TRBD1 (6 bases). Germline V gives CDR1 SGHTA, CDR2 FQGNSA. The CDR3 is 13 amino acids. The V and J ends lost 1 base and 11 bases respectively, with 14 bases between them. CDR3 sequence reads: CASSLGGGRIAFF. CDR3 nucleotides: TGTGCCAGCAGCTTAGGGGGGGGGCGGATCGCTTTCTTT.

The chain employs TRBV7-6 and TRBJ2-1; D may be TRBD1 (6 bases). V lost 2 bases to trimming and J lost 8 bases, with 16 bases between them. CDR1 and CDR2 (germline): SGHVS, FNYEAQ. The CDR3 sequence is 15 residues long. The CDR3 DNA reads TGTGCCAGCAGCTTACAGGGGCAGGGCTTGGATGAGCAGTTCTTC. Its translation is CASSLQGQGLDEQFF.

Remarks on this clone: Without the conserved terminal phenylalanine or tryptophan, this CDR3 likely stems from a read error. This rearrangement joins TRBV30 to TRBJ1-2, with D unclear. V lost 0 bases to trimming and J lost 2 bases, with 13 bases between them. This CDR3 is built from 15 residues. Germline lookup yields CDR1 GTSNPN and CDR2 SVGIG (reference sequence). CDR3 in amino acids: CAWSVRGSVNYGYTV. DNA of the CDR3: TGTGCCTGGAGTGTACGAGGTTCAGTCAACTATGGCTACACCGTC.

The J gene is TRBJ1-5, the V gene TRBV2; no definite D call. CDR3 length: 12 residues. The V gene's germline CDR1 is SNHLY and CDR2 FYNNEI. V was trimmed by 2 bases and J by 5 bases, leaving 4 bases between them. The DNA for the CDR3 is TGTGCCAGCAGTGAAACGGATCAGCCCCAGCATTTT. Residues: CASSETDQPQHF. The complete variable domain, with remaining parts taken from reference TRBV2 and TRBJ1-5, reads EPEVTQTPSHQVTQMGQEVILRCVPISNHLYFYWYRQILGQKVEFLVSFYNNEISEKSEIFDDQFSVERPDGSNFTLKIRSTKLEDSAMYFCASSETDQPQHFGDGTRLSIL.

Only a few counts were recorded for this clone. The DNA of the CDR3 is TGTGCCAGCAGTAAACAGCCGGACAGGGGATATGGCTACACCTTC. It is translated as CASSKQPDRGYGYTF. This chain connects TRBV6-1 to TRBJ1-2; 9 bases align to TRBD1. The CDR3 runs to 15 residues. The germline V gene has CDR1 MNHNS and CDR2 SASEGT. With 5 bases clipped from V and 5 bases from J, the junction kept 9 bases outside the gene matches.

V is TRBV30 and J is TRBJ1-2; weak D call: TRBD1 (5 bases). V shed 3 bases and J shed 6 bases, with 17 bases lying between them. The CDR3 has 14 residues. Per the germline V gene, CDR1 is GTSNPN and CDR2 is SVGIG (reference sequence). The CDR3 nucleotides are TGTGCCTGGAGCGACGCCTGGGGCGTGCATGGCTACACCTTC. This gives the protein CAWSDAWGVHGYTF.